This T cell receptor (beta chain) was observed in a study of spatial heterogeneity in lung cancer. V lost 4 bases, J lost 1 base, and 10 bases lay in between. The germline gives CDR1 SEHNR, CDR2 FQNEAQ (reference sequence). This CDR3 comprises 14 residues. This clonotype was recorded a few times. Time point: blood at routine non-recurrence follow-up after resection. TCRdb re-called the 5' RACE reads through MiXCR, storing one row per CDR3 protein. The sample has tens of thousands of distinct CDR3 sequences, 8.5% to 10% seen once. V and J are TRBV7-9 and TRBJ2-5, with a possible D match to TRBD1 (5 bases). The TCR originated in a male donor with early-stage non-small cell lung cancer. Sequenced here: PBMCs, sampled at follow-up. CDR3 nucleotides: TGTGCCAGCAGCTCAAAGGGGCTCCAAGAGACCCAGTACTTC. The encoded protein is CASSSKGLQETQYF. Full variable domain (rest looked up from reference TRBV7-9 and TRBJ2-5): DTGVSQNPRHKITKRGQNVTFRCDPISEHNRLYWYRQTLGQGPEFLTYFQNEAQLEKSRLLSDRFSAERPKGSFSTLEIQRTEQGDSAMYLCASSSKGLQETQYFGPGTRLLVL.